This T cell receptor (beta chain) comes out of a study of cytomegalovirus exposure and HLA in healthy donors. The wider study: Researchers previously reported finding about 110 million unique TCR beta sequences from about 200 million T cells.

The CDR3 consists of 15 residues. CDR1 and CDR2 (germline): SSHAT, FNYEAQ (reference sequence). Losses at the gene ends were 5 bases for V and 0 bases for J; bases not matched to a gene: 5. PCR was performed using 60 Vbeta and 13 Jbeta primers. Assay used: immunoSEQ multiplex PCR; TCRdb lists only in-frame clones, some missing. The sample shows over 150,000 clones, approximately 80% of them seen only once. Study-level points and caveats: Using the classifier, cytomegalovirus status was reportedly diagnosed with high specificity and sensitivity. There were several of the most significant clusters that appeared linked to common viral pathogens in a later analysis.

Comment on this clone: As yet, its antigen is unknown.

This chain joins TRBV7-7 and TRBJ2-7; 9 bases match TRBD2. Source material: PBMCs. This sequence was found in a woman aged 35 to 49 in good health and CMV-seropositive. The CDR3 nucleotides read TGTGCCAGCAGCCCGGGACTAGCTGCCTCCTACGAGCAGTACTTC. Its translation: CASSPGLAASYEQYF.